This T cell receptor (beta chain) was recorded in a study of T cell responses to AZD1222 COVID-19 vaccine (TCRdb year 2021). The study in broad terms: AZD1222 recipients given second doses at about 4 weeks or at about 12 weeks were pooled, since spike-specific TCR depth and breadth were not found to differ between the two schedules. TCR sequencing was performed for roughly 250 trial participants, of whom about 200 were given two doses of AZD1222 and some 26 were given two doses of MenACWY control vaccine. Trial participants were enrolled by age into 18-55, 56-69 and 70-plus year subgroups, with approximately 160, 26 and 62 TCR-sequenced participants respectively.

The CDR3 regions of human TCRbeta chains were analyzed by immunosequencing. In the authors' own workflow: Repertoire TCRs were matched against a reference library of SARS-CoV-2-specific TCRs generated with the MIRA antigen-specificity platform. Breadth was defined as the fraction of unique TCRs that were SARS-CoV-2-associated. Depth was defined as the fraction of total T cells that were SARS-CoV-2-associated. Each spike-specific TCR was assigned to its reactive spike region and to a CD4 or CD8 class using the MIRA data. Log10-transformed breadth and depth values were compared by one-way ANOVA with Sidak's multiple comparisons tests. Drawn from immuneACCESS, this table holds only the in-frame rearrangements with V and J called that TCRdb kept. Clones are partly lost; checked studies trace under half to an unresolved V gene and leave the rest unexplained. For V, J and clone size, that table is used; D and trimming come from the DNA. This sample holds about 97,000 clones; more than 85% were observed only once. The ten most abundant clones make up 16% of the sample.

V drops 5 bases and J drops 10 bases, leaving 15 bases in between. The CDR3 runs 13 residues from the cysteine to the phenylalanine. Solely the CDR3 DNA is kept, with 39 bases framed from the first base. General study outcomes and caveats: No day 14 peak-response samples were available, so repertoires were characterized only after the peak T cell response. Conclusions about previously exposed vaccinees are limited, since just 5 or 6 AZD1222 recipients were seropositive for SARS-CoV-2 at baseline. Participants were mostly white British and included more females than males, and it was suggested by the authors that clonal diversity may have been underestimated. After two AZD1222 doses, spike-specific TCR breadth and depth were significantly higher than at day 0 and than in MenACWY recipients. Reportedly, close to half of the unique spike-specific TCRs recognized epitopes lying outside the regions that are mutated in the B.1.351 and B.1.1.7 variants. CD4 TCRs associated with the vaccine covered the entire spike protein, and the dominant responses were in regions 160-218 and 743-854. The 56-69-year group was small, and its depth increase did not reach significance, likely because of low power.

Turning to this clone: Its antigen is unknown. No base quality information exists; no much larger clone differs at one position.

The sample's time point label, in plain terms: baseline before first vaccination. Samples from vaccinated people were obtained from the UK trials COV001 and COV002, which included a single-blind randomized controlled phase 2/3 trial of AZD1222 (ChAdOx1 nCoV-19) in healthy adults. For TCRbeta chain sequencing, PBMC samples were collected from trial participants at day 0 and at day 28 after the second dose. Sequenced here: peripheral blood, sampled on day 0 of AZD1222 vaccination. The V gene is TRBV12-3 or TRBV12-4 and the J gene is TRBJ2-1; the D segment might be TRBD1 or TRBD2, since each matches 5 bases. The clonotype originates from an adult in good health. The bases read TGTGCCAGCAGTGTACCCTCGGGGCGCGAGCAGTTCTTC. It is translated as CASSVPSGREQFF.